This TCR beta chain is drawn from a study of blood T cell repertoires in COVID-19. The wider study: Material from acute and convalescent COVID-19 was sourced from the United States, Italy and Spain. The cDNA or gDNA used as material had been derived from T cells, B-cell-depleted T cells, or PBMCs.

Original processing methods: By means of reference gene primer amplification, nucleated cell counts were estimated. Only in-frame clones appear in the TCRdb table, and some are missing; sequencing was by immunoSEQ multiplex PCR. V, J and clone size reflect that table, while D and trimming were determined from the DNA. The sample has a few hundred thousand clones; 90% are singletons. The CDR3 is made up of 16 amino acids. The germline V and J ends were trimmed by 1 base and 0 bases, with 10 bases remaining between them. Germline CDR1 reads SGHNT; CDR2 reads YENEEA. Seattle patients were enrolled during active infection and followed longitudinally.

This sequence originates from a woman aged 25 to 39 with COVID-19, enrolled during active disease. The sequenced sample consisted of peripheral blood. The chain employs TRBV11-3 and TRBJ2-1, with D unresolved. The CDR3 protein is CASSLVSGASYNEQFF. The DNA for the CDR3 is TGTGCCAGCAGCTTAGTGTCCGGTGCCTCCTACAATGAGCAGTTCTTC.